A single sample gave rise to the 29 T cell receptor beta chains below, sequenced in a study of blood T cell repertoires in COVID-19. The method was immunoSEQ multiplex PCR; TCRdb's version includes in-frame clones alone and lacks a portion of them. Of fewer than 250,000 clones in the sample, about 90% were seen once. Sequencing used PBMCs or T cells enriched from blood (not recorded which). The receptors originated from a woman in her 50s with acute COVID-19.

This clone has more than one count but fewer than ten. The chain uses TRBV27 and TRBJ1-6; possibly TRBD1 for D (5 bases). Trimming left V 2 bases short and J 10 bases short, with 24 bases between. Germline V gives CDR1 MNHEY, CDR2 SMNVEV (reference sequence). There are 18 residues in the CDR3. The CDR3 region has the DNA TGTGCCAGCAGTTTAGGGGCAGGGTTTATTGGCGTGCAATCACCCCTCCACTTT. It is translated as CASSLGAGFIGVQSPLHF.

CDR3 bases: TGTGCCAGCTCACTAGGACAGGGGCGGAACAATGAGCAGTTCTTC. This translates into CASSLGQGRNNEQFF. This chain joins TRBV18 and TRBJ2-1; 9 bases fit TRBD1. Per the germline V gene, CDR1 is KGHSH and CDR2 is LQKENI. The CDR3 consists of 15 residues. The V and J ends lost 4 bases and 5 bases, in that order; junction bases with no gene match: 6.

The V gene is TRBV7-2, the J gene TRBJ2-7; 12 bases line up with TRBD2. Germline V gene sequence: CDR1 SGHTA, CDR2 FQGNSA. The V segment lost 5 bases and the J segment 5 bases; nucleotides outside the gene matches: 7. The length of the CDR3 is 15 residues. This CDR3 is CASSPGLAGTHEQYF. CDR3 in DNA: TGTGCCAGCAGCCCCGGACTAGCGGGAACCCACGAGCAGTACTTC.

The J gene is TRBJ1-1, the V gene TRBV7-2; D is unresolved. Germline lookup yields CDR1 SGHTA and CDR2 FQGNSA. The CDR3 is made up of 15 amino acids. V was cut by 3 bases and J by 0 bases, with 11 bases left in between. The CDR3 sequence is CASSLAGRMNTEAFF. The CDR3 DNA follows: TGTGCCAGCAGCTTGGCCGGCAGGATGAACACTGAAGCTTTCTTT.

This clone was seen once. The V gene is TRBV6-5, the J gene TRBJ2-2, with 9 nucleotides matching TRBD2. This CDR3 has 15 residues. V dropped 6 bases and J dropped 0; count of bases not matched to a gene: 2. Germline-derived CDR1 and CDR2 are MNHEY and SVGAGI. As DNA, the CDR3 is TGTGCCAGCAGAGCGGGAGGCTCGAACACCGGGGAGCTGTTTTTT. Protein product: CASRAGGSNTGELFF.

This chain links TRBV5-4 with TRBJ2-6; 7 bases are shared with TRBD1. The CDR3 loop spans 15 amino acids. Germline-derived CDR1 and CDR2 are SGHNT and YYREEE (reference sequence). Losses at the gene ends were 3 bases for V and 0 bases for J; bases not matched to a gene: 0. For the CDR3, the DNA is TGTGCCAGCAGCTCAGGGGGCTCTGGGGCCAACGTCCTGACTTTC. Translating gives CASSSGGSGANVLTF.

The V call is TRBV27, the J call TRBJ2-2; no clear D gene. Germline values: CDR1 MNHEY, CDR2 SMNVEV (reference sequence). The germline V and J ends were trimmed by 8 bases and 5 bases, with 12 bases remaining between them. The CDR3 has 13 amino acids. The CDR3 sequence: CASYSFGTGELFF. The CDR3 DNA sequence: TGTGCCAGCTATTCCTTCGGGACCGGGGAGCTGTTTTTT.

The chain joins TRBV7-2 to TRBJ2-4, with D perhaps TRBD2 (5 bases). This CDR3 spans 14 amino acids. Germline V gene data show CDR1 as SGHTA and CDR2 as FQGNSA. Deletions cut 3 bases from V and 9 bases from J, with 15 bases between. CDR3 coding DNA: TGTGCCAGCAGCTTTCCGGGATTCCCCCCCATTCAGTACTTC. Translated: CASSFPGFPPIQYF.

V and J are TRBV18 and TRBJ2-1, with TRBD2 matching 9 bases. The CDR3 consists of 13 residues. CDR1 and CDR2 from the germline V gene are KGHSH and LQKENI. Unmatched junction bases numbered 4, after V lost 7 bases and J lost 6 bases. Written as DNA, the CDR3 is TGTGCCAGCTTCGCGACTAGCGGCAATGAGCAGTTCTTC. This translates into CASFATSGNEQFF.

The chain employs TRBV27 and TRBJ2-7; TRBD2 agrees at 9 bases. Germline trimming cut 5 bases from V and 3 bases from J; bases unmatched to any gene: 5. CDR1 and CDR2 (germline): MNHEY, SMNVEV (reference sequence). The CDR3 sequence is 14 residues long. CDR3 residues: CASSGYSGSYEQYF. CDR3 DNA sequence: TGTGCCAGCAGTGGATATAGCGGGAGCTACGAGCAGTACTTC.

The CDR3 DNA follows: TGTGCCAGCAGTTACAGCGGGGGTGGCTACACCTTC. Amino acids: CASSYSGGGYTF. V gene TRBV6-2 or TRBV6-3 combines with J gene TRBJ1-2, with a possible D match to TRBD1 (5 bases). The CDR3 runs to 12 residues. CDR1 and CDR2 from the germline V gene are MNHEY and SVGEGT. Trimming removed 2 bases from V and 7 bases from J, with 8 bases in between.

The V gene is TRBV6-5, the J gene TRBJ1-5; D unclear. V lost 6 bases and J lost 0, with 3 bases in between. This CDR3 contains 12 residues. Per germline, CDR1 MNHEY and CDR2 SVGAGI. The CDR3 nucleotides are TGTGCCAGCAGACTTAGCAATCAGCCCCAGCATTTT. Its protein product is CASRLSNQPQHF.

This chain links TRBV5-1 with TRBJ2-1; 8 bases agree with TRBD1. The J segment lost 5 bases and the V segment lost 5 bases, leaving 6 bases of the junction unmatched. Germline-derived CDR1 and CDR2 are SGHRS and YFSETQ. The CDR3 runs 14 residues. The CDR3 here is CASRSDRANNEQFF. CDR3 sequence (DNA): TGCGCCAGCAGGTCGGACAGGGCGAACAATGAGCAGTTCTTC. Drawing the rest from reference TRBV5-1 and TRBJ2-1, the complete variable domain is KAGVTQTPRYLIKTRGQQVTLSCSPISGHRSVSWYQQTPGQGLQFLFEYFSETQRNKGNFPGRFSGRQFSNSRSEMNVSTLELGDSALYLCASRSDRANNEQFFGPGTRLTVL.

The chain combines TRBV13 with TRBJ2-7, with 7 positions matching TRBD1. CDR3 size: 12 residues. Germline values: CDR1 PRHDT, CDR2 FYEKMQ (reference sequence). J lost 4 bases, V lost 6 bases, and 3 bases had no gene match. DNA of the CDR3: TGTGCCAGCAGACAGGGGTCTTACGAGCAGTACTTC. Translation gives CASRQGSYEQYF.

This clone was detected ten times or more. This CDR3 reads CASGQGYEQFF. The CDR3 nucleotides read TGTGCTAGTGGGCAGGGGTATGAGCAGTTCTTC. V and J are TRBV12-5 and TRBJ2-1; weak D call: TRBD1 (6 bases). Trimming took off 6 bases at V and 8 bases at J, with 8 bases between the two ends. The CDR3 sequence is 11 residues long. Germline V lookup: CDR1 LGHNT, CDR2 FRNRAP.

J is TRBJ2-1 and V is TRBV7-6, with unresolved D. Germline V lookup: CDR1 SGHVS, CDR2 FNYEAQ. Trimming took off 1 base at V and 4 bases at J, with 8 bases between the two ends. CDR3 length equals 14 residues. The CDR3 loop is CASSLVSLYNEQFF. The CDR3 region has the DNA TGTGCCAGCAGCTTAGTGTCCTTATACAATGAGCAGTTCTTC.

The chain employs TRBV19 and TRBJ2-3, with 9 positions matching TRBD2. This CDR3 has 15 amino acids. The germline V gene has CDR1 LNHDA and CDR2 SQIVND (reference sequence). With V trimmed by 5 bases and J by 4 bases, 7 bases remained unmatched. CDR3 sequence reads: CASSPSTSGADTQYF. CDR3 coding DNA: TGTGCCAGTAGTCCTTCGACTAGCGGAGCAGATACGCAGTATTTT.

This clone has a single count. J is TRBJ2-5 and V is TRBV2, with TRBD2 matching over 7 bases. V was clipped by 4 bases and J by 5 bases; unmatched bases: 7. CDR3 length: 14 residues. Germline CDR1 reads SNHLY; CDR2 reads FYNNEI. CDR3 protein: CASSVGGGRETQYF. Here the CDR3 DNA reads TGTGCCAGCAGTGTGGGCGGGGGTAGGGAGACCCAGTACTTC.

The chain employs TRBV5-1 and TRBJ1-1; perhaps TRBD1 as D (6 bases). V lost 4 bases and J lost 3, with 16 bases in between. Germline lookup yields CDR1 SGHRS and CDR2 YFSETQ. This CDR3 comprises 15 residues. CDR3 DNA: TGCGCCAGCAGCCGAAGGGGGTCGGAATACACTGAAGCTTTCTTT. It is translated as CASSRRGSEYTEAFF.

The chain recombines TRBV19 with TRBJ2-1, with 14 bases matching TRBD2. The V gene's germline CDR1 is LNHDA and CDR2 SQIVND (reference sequence). There are 15 residues in the CDR3. Trimming at V came to 4 bases and at J to 7 bases, leaving 3 bases not matched to a gene. Written as DNA, the CDR3 is TGTGCCAGTAGTAAGACTAGCGGGAGGGTAAATGAGCAGTTCTTC. This codes for CASSKTSGRVNEQFF.

The rearrangement uses TRBV5-1 and TRBJ2-5, with a possible D match to TRBD1 (6 bases). The CDR3 is 15 amino acids. Germline lookup yields CDR1 SGHRS and CDR2 YFSETQ. Between the trimmed V and J ends, which lost 5 bases and 1 base, there was a span of 15 bases. The CDR3 region is CASSIYGQPQETQYF. The CDR3 DNA reads as TGCGCCAGCAGTATCTACGGACAGCCCCAAGAGACCCAGTACTTC.

This clone has just one count. The V and J genes are TRBV7-9 and TRBJ2-1; D is possibly TRBD2 (5 bases). V dropped 8 bases and J dropped 5 bases, with 13 bases sitting between them. There are 13 residues in the CDR3. From germline, CDR1 is SEHNR and CDR2 FQNEAQ (reference sequence). The CDR3 DNA is TGTGCCAGCGGCGAGGGCCCAAACAATGAGCAGTTCTTC. Amino acid sequence: CASGEGPNNEQFF.

This clone appeared a single time. The chain employs TRBV25-1 and TRBJ1-5; TRBD1 is a possible D gene (6 bases). The germline CDR1 and CDR2 sequences are MGHDK and SYGVNS. The CDR3 runs to 14 residues. V was cut by 7 bases and J by 6 bases, with 16 bases left in between. CDR3 amino acids: CASTGQTESQPQHF. The DNA for the CDR3 is TGTGCCAGCACCGGACAGACTGAAAGTCAGCCCCAGCATTTT.

The genes are TRBV2 and TRBJ2-7; TRBD2 agrees at 14 bases. Per the germline V gene, CDR1 is SNHLY and CDR2 is FYNNEI. This CDR3 has 17 amino acids. The V and J ends lost 1 base and 3 bases, in that order; junction bases with no gene match: 5. The DNA for the CDR3 is TGTGCCAGCAGTGAAGGACTAGCGGGAGGGCCGAGCTACGAGCAGTACTTC. This gives the protein CASSEGLAGGPSYEQYF.

V and J are TRBV2 and TRBJ2-7; 12 bases are a match to TRBD2. With 0 bases clipped from V and 7 bases from J, the junction kept 7 bases outside the gene matches. Germline values: CDR1 SNHLY, CDR2 FYNNEI. This CDR3 is 16 amino acids long. This CDR3 is CASSEALSSGRGEQYF. The CDR3 region has the DNA TGTGCCAGCAGTGAAGCGCTTTCTAGCGGGAGGGGTGAGCAGTACTTC.

The rearrangement joins TRBV9 to TRBJ2-7, with TRBD2 as a possible D gene (5 bases). V lost 0 bases to trimming and J lost 0 bases, with 7 bases between them. The CDR3 is made up of 14 amino acids. CDR1 is SGDLS, CDR2 YYNGEE, per germline. The CDR3, as DNA: TGTGCCAGCAGCGTAGCGGGAACCTCCTACGAGCAGTACTTC. As protein: CASSVAGTSYEQYF. The variable domain in full, completed from reference TRBV9 and TRBJ2-7, reads DSGVTQTPKHLITATGQRVTLRCSPRSGDLSVYWYQQSLDQGLQFLIQYYNGEERAKGNILERFSAQQFPDLHSELNLSSLELGDSALYFCASSVAGTSYEQYFGPGTRLTVT.

The rearrangement joins TRBV9 to TRBJ2-3, with 15 bases lining up with TRBD2. This CDR3 contains 22 residues. The germline gives CDR1 SGDLS, CDR2 YYNGEE. J was trimmed by 6 bases and V by 0 bases; bases with no gene match: 20. This CDR3 reads CASSVATDTLRTSGRVGDTQYF. The CDR3 region has the DNA TGTGCCAGCAGCGTAGCTACAGACACGCTGAGGACTAGCGGGAGGGTCGGGGATACGCAGTATTTT.

The CDR3 DNA is TGTGCCAGCTCACCACCGGGACTCCGGGGGGAGCTGTTTTTT. Protein: CASSPPGLRGELFF. The chain combines TRBV18 with TRBJ2-2, with a weak D call TRBD2 (6 bases). There are 14 residues in the CDR3. CDR1 KGHSH and CDR2 LQKENI come from the germline V gene. V lost 0 bases and J lost 8, with 10 bases in between.

This rearrangement joins TRBV30 to TRBJ2-3; D may be TRBD2 (5 bases). The CDR3 extends over 14 amino acids. CDR1 is GTSNPN, CDR2 SVGIG, per germline (reference sequence). V was trimmed by 1 base and J by 1 base, leaving 9 bases between them. The CDR3 DNA sequence: TGTGCCTGGAGTGGGGTTAGCGGCACAGATACGCAGTATTTT. This encodes CAWSGVSGTDTQYF.